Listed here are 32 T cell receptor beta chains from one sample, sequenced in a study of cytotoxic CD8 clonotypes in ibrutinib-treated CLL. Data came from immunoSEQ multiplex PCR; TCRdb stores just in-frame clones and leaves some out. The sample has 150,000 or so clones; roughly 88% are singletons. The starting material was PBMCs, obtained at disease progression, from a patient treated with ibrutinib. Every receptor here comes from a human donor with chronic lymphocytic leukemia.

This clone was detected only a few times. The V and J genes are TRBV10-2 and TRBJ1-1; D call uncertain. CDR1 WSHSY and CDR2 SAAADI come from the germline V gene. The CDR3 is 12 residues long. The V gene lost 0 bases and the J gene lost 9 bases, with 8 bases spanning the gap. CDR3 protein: CASSESGGKAFF. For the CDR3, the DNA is TGCGCCAGCAGTGAGTCAGGCGGAAAAGCTTTCTTT.

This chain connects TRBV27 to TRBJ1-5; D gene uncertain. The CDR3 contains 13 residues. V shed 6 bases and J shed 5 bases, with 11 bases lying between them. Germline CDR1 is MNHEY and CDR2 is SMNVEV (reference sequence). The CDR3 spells CASSLVGYQPQHF. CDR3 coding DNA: TGTGCCAGCAGCTTGGTGGGTTATCAGCCCCAGCATTTT.

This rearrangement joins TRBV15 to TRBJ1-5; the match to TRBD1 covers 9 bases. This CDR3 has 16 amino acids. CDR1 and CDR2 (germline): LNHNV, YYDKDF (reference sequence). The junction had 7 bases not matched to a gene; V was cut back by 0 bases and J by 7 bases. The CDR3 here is CATSRDRGQGGQPQHF. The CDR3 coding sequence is TGTGCCACCAGCAGAGATCGGGGACAGGGAGGACAGCCCCAGCATTTT. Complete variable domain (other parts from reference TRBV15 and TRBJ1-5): DAMVIQNPRYQVTQFGKPVTLSCSQTLNHNVMYWYQQKSSQAPKLLFHYYDKDFNNEADTPDNFQSRRPNTSFCFLDIRSPGLGDTAMYLCATSRDRGQGGQPQHFGDGTRLSIL.

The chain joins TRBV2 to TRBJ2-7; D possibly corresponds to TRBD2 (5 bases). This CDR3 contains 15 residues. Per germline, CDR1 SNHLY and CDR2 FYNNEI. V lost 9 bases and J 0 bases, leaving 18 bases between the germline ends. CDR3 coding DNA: TGTGCCAGTGCCGGGGTGTCGGGCCGCTCCTACGAGCAGTACTTC. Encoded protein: CASAGVSGRSYEQYF.

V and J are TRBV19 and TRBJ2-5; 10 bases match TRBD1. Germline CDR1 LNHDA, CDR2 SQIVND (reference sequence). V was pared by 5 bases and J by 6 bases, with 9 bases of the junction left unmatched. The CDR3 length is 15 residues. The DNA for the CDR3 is TGTGCCAGTAGTCCGGGACAGGGGTGGTATCAGACCCAGTACTTC. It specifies CASSPGQGWYQTQYF.

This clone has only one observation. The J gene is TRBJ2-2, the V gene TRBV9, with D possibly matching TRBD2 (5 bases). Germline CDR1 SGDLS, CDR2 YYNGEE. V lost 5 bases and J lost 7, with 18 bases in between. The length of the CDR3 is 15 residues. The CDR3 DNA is TGTGCCAGCAGTGCTAGCCGGGGAGTCAACGGGGAGCTGTTTTTT. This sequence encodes CASSASRGVNGELFF.

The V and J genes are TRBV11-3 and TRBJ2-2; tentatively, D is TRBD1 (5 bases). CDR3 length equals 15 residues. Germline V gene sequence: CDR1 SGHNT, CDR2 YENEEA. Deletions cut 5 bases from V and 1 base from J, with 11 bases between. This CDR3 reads CASSRYTGNTGELFF. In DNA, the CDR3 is TGTGCCAGCAGCCGTTATACAGGGAACACCGGGGAGCTGTTTTTT.

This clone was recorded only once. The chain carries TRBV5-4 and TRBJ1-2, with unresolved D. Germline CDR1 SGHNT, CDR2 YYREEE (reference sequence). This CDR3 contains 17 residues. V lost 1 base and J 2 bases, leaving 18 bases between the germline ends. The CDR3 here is CASSLRASVRRNYGYTF. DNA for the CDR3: TGTGCCAGCAGCTTGAGGGCGAGTGTCAGAAGAAACTATGGCTACACCTTC.

As DNA, the CDR3 is TGCGCCAGCAGCCTAGAACGGGTCACTGGCTACACCTTC. Translated: CASSLERVTGYTF. The chain has TRBV4-1 and TRBJ1-2; D is ambiguous. The ends were cut back, 4 bases at V and 7 bases at J, with 13 bases in the middle. This CDR3 has 13 amino acids. Per germline, CDR1 MGHRA and CDR2 YSYEKL.

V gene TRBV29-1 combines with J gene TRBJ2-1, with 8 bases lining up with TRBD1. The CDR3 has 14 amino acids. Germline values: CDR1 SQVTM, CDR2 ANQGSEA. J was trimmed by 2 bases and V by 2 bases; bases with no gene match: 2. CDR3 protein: CSVELGQAYNEQFF. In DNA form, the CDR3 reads TGCAGCGTTGAACTGGGACAGGCCTACAATGAGCAGTTCTTC.

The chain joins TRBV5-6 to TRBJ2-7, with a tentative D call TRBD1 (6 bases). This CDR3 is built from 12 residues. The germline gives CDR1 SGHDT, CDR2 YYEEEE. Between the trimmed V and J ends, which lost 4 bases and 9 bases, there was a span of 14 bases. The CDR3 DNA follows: TGTGCCAGCAGCCCTGGTGGGGGCATGCAGTACTTC. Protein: CASSPGGGMQYF.

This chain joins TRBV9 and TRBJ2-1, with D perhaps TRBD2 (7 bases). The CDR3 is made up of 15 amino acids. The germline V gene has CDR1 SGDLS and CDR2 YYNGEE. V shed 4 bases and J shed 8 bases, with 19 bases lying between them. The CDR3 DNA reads TGTGCCAGCAGCCCACCCACTGGGGGGGGCGATGAGCAGTTCTTC. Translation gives CASSPPTGGGDEQFF.

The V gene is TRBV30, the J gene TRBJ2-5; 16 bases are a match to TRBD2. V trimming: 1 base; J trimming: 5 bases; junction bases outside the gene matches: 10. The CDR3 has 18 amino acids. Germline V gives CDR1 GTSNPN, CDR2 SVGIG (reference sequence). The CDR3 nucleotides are TGTGCCTGGAGTGAGGGACTAGCGGGAGGGCCCTCGGGGGAGACCCAGTACTTC. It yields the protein CAWSEGLAGGPSGETQYF.

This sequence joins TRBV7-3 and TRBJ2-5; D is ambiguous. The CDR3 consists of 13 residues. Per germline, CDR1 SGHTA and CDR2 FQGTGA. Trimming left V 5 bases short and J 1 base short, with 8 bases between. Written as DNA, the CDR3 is TGTGCCAGCAGCAGTCTCACCCAAGAGACCCAGTACTTC. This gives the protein CASSSLTQETQYF. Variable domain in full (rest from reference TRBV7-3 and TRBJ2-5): GAGVSQTPSNKVTEKGKYVELRCDPISGHTALYWYRQSLGQGPEFLIYFQGTGAADDSGLPNDRFFAVRPEGSVSTLKIQRTERGDSAVYLCASSSLTQETQYFGPGTRLLVL.

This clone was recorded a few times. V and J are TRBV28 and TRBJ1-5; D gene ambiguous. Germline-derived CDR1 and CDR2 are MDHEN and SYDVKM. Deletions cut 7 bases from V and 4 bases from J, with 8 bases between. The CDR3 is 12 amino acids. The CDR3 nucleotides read TGTGCCAGCAAAAGGGCTAATCAGCCCCAGCATTTT. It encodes CASKRANQPQHF.

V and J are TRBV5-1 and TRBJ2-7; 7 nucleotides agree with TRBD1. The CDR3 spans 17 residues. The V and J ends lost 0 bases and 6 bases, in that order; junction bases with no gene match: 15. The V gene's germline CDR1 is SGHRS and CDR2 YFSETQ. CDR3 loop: CASSLEETGLLPREQYF. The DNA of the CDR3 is TGCGCCAGCAGCTTGGAAGAGACAGGGTTACTTCCCCGCGAGCAGTACTTC.

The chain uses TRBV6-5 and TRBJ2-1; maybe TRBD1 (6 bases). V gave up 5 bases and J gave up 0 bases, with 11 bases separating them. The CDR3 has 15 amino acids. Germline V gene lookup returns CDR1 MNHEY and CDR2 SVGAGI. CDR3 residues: CASSQDSFSYNEQFF. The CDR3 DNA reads TGTGCCAGCAGTCAGGACAGTTTCTCCTACAATGAGCAGTTCTTC.

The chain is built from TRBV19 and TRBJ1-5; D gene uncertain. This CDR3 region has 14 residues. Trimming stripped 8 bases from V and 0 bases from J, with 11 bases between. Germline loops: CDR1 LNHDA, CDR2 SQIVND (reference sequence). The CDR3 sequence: CASFGPFSNQPQHF. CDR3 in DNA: TGTGCCAGTTTCGGACCCTTTAGCAATCAGCCCCAGCATTTT. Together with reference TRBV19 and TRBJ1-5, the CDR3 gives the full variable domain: DGGITQSPKYLFRKEGQNVTLSCEQNLNHDAMYWYRQDPGQGLRLIYYSQIVNDFQKGDIAEGYSVSREKKESFPLTVTSAQKNPTAFYLCASFGPFSNQPQHFGDGTRLSIL.

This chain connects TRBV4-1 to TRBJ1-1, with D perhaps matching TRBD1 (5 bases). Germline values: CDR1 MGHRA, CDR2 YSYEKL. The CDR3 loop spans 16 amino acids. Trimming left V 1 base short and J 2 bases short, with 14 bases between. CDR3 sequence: CASSQVSLGDNTEAFF. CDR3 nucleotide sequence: TGCGCCAGCAGCCAAGTGTCGCTAGGGGATAACACTGAAGCTTTCTTT.

CDR3: CAWRDEGAGTEAFF. The CDR3 DNA follows: TGTGCCTGGAGAGATGAAGGAGCAGGAACTGAAGCTTTCTTT. The rearrangement links TRBV30 to TRBJ1-1; D is unresolved. Per germline, CDR1 GTSNPN and CDR2 SVGIG (reference sequence). The V end lost 3 bases, the J end lost 5 bases, and 16 bases lay between the germline ends. This CDR3 is 14 amino acids long.

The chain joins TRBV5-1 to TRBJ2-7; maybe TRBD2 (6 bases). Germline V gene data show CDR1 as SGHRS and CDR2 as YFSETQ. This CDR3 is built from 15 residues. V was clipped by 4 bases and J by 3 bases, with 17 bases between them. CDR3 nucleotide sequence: TGCGCCAGCAGCCCTGATCCGGGACTTAGCTACGAGCAGTACTTC. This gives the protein CASSPDPGLSYEQYF.

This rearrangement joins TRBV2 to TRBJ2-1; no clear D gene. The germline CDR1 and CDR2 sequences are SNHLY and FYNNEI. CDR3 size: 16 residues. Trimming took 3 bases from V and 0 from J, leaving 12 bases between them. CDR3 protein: CASSEKGFHSYNEQFF. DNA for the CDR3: TGTGCCAGCAGTGAGAAAGGGTTCCACTCCTACAATGAGCAGTTCTTC. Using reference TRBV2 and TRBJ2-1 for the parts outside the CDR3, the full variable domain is EPEVTQTPSHQVTQMGQEVILRCVPISNHLYFYWYRQILGQKVEFLVSFYNNEISEKSEIFDDQFSVERPDGSNFTLKIRSTKLEDSAMYFCASSEKGFHSYNEQFFGPGTRLTVL.

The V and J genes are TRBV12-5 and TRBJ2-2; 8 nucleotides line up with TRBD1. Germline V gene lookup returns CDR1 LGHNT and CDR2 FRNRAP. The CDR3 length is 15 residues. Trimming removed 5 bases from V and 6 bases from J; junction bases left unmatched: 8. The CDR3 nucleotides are TGTGCTAGTGGTCCTCCGGACAGGGTCGCCGGGGAGCTGTTTTTT. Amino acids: CASGPPDRVAGELFF. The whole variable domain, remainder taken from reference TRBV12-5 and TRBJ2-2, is DARVTQTPRHKVTEMGQEVTMRCQPILGHNTVFWYRQTMMQGLELLAYFRNRAPLDDSGMPKDRFSAEMPDATLATLKIQPSEPRDSAVYFCASGPPDRVAGELFFGEGSRLTVL.

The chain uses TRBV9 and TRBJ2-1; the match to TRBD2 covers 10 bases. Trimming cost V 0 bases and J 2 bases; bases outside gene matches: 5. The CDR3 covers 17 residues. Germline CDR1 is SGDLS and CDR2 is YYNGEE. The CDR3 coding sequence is TGTGCCAGCAGCGTAGGGGGTAGCGGGAGGCCCTACAATGAGCAGTTCTTC. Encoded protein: CASSVGGSGRPYNEQFF.

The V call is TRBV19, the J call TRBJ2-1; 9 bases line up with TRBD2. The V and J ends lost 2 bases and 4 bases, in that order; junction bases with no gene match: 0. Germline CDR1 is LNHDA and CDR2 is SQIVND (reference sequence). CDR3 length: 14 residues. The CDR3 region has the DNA TGTGCCAGTAGTATACTAGCGGGGTACAATGAGCAGTTCTTC. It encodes CASSILAGYNEQFF. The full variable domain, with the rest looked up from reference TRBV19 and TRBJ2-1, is DGGITQSPKYLFRKEGQNVTLSCEQNLNHDAMYWYRQDPGQGLRLIYYSQIVNDFQKGDIAEGYSVSREKKESFPLTVTSAQKNPTAFYLCASSILAGYNEQFFGPGTRLTVL.

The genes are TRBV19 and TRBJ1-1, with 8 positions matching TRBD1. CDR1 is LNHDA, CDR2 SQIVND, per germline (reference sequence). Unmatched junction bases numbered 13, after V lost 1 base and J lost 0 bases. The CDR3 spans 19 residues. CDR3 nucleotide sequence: TGTGCCAGTAGTATAGGGTGGCAGGGGGCAGTTTCCATGAACACTGAAGCTTTCTTT. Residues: CASSIGWQGAVSMNTEAFF.

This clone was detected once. CDR3 coding DNA: TGTGCCAGCAATCAGCGGGCCTCATCCTACGAGCAGTACTTC. Its protein product is CASNQRASSYEQYF. The chain combines TRBV21-1 with TRBJ2-7; no check of the table's D call, TRBD2, against the DNA was made. TRBV21-1 is a known pseudogene. The CDR3 runs 14 residues.

CDR3 region: CASSLYRDYNEQFF. CDR3 DNA: TGTGCCAGCAGCTTATACAGGGACTACAATGAGCAGTTCTTC. The chain has TRBV7-9 and TRBJ2-1, with D possibly matching TRBD1 (6 bases). V was trimmed by 2 bases and J by 3 bases, leaving 8 bases between them. The CDR3 totals 14 residues. Germline V gene data show CDR1 as SEHNR and CDR2 as FQNEAQ (reference sequence).

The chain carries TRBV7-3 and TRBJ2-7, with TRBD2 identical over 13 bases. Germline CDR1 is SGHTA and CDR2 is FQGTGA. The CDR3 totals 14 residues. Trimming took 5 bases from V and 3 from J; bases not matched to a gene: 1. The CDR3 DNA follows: TGTGCCAGCAGCCGGACTAGCGGGGGCTACGAGCAGTACTTC. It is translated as CASSRTSGGYEQYF.

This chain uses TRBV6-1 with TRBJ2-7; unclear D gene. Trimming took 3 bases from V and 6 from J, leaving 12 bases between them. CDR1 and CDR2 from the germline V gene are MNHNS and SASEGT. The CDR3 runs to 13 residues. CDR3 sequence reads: CASSDWTRGEQYF. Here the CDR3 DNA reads TGTGCCAGCAGTGATTGGACCCGTGGCGAGCAGTACTTC.

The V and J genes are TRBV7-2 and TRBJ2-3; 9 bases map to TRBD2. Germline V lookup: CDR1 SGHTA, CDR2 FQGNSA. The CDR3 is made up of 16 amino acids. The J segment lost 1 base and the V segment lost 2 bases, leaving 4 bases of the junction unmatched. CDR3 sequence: CASSLRRGGGTDTQYF. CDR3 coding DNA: TGTGCCAGCAGCTTACGTCGCGGGGGGGGCACAGATACGCAGTATTTT.

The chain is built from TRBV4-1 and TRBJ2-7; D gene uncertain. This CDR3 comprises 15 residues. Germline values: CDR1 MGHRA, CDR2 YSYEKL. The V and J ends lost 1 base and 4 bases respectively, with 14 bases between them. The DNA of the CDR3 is TGCGCCAGCAGCCAAGTCCGGACGGACGAATACGAGCAGTACTTC. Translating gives CASSQVRTDEYEQYF.